This T cell receptor (beta chain) was captured in a study of T cell repertoires in cytomegalovirus infection. Study in general: Public signatures in TCR beta pointed to CMV infection and matching HLA type. Findings and limits, study-wide: Across the ex vivo response, the dominant clonotypes were HLA-C-restricted CMV-specific TCR beta clonotypes. The study identified carriers of CMV plus the relevant HLA from cumulative public TCR beta family frequency.

On this clonotype: Its specificity is not known.

TCRdb analysed the reads with MiXCR anew, one entry per CDR3 protein. The sample holds fewer than 1,000,000 distinct CDR3 sequences, around a third seen once. This sample comprised cultured CD8+ T cells from PBMCs, obtained from culture after CMV antigen stimulation. This TCR came from a human donor in good health (CMV status not recorded). Some clones in this sample may be carry-over from other donors' samples.

CDR3: CASSIRDGTRDTQYF. CDR3 nucleotides: TGTGCCAGTAGTATTCGGGACGGGACACGGGATACGCAGTATTTT. V and J are TRBV19 and TRBJ2-3, with D tentatively TRBD1 (6 bases). V was pared by 3 bases and J by 6 bases, with 16 bases between. This CDR3 has 15 residues. CDR1 is LNHDA, CDR2 SQIVND, per germline (reference sequence).